These T cell receptor beta chains were read from a single sample in a study of OX40 agonist ivuxolimab in advanced cancers. Clones were sequenced by immunoSEQ multiplex PCR, and TCRdb holds only the in-frame ones, with some missing. The sample holds about 33,000 clones; less than 90% are singletons and the top ten take 3.5% to 5%. The starting material was CD4+ or CD8+ T cells sorted from blood, obtained in a trial of the OX40 agonist ivuxolimab. The receptors shown here come from an adult with an advanced solid tumor such as melanoma, head and neck, liver or kidney cancer. The CDR3 runs from the conserved cysteine through the conserved F or W. The order of the fields is D gene, V gene, clone size, J gene, CDR3 DNA, CDR3 protein. The D gene is left open where the match is weak. Clone size is given for some rows only: seen once, a few or many times, or a class if the clone is expanded.

D gene: .
V gene: TRBV6-5
clone size: .
J gene: TRBJ2-1
CDR3 DNA: TGTGCCAGCAGTCGCACTAGGAGCTCCTACAATGAGCAGTTCTTC
CDR3 protein: CASSRTRSSYNEQFF

D gene: .
V gene: TRBV7-8
clone size: .
J gene: TRBJ1-5
CDR3 DNA: TGTGCCAGCAGCCAAACCTACACGGGCCGGGGCAATCAGCCCCAGCATTTT
CDR3 protein: CASSQTYTGRGNQPQHF

D gene: .
V gene: TRBV15
clone size: .
J gene: TRBJ2-7
CDR3 DNA: TGTGCCACCAGCATCCGCACCTACGGGCCCTCCCTACGGCAGTACTTC
CDR3 protein: CATSIRTYGPSLRQYF

D gene: TRBD2
V gene: TRBV27
clone size: .
J gene: TRBJ2-1
CDR3 DNA: TGTGCCAGCAGTCGTAATGGACTAGCGGGCTACAATGAGCAGTTCTTC
CDR3 protein: CASSRNGLAGYNEQFF

D gene: .
V gene: TRBV5-1
clone size: few
J gene: TRBJ1-3
CDR3 DNA: TGCGCCAGCGCTGGGGGTGTTGGAAACACCATATATTTT
CDR3 protein: CASAGGVGNTIYF

D gene: TRBD2
V gene: TRBV5-3
clone size: .
J gene: TRBJ2-1
CDR3 DNA: TGTGCCAGAAGGAAAAAAGATTCTAGCGGGAGACCCGGGGATGAGCAGTTCTTC
CDR3 protein: CARRKKDSSGRPGDEQFF

D gene: .
V gene: TRBV10-3
clone size: .
J gene: TRBJ1-5
CDR3 DNA: TGTGCCATCAGTGAGTCGGGCGGCGCCCAGCATTTT
CDR3 protein: CAISESGGAQHF

D gene: .
V gene: TRBV7-9
clone size: .
J gene: TRBJ2-5
CDR3 DNA: TGTGCCAGCAGCTTAGCCGGTGAGGGGACCCAGTACTTC
CDR3 protein: CASSLAGEGTQYF

D gene: .
V gene: TRBV11-1
clone size: .
J gene: TRBJ2-6
CDR3 DNA: TGTGCCAGCAGCCCCACAGGGAGCTCTGGGGCCAACGTCCTGACTTTC
CDR3 protein: CASSPTGSSGANVLTF

D gene: .
V gene: TRBV5-1
clone size: .
J gene: TRBJ2-5
CDR3 DNA: TGCGCCAGCAAGTCCCTAGCTAGTGGAGAGACCCAGTACTTC
CDR3 protein: CASKSLASGETQYF

D gene: .
V gene: TRBV11-2
clone size: once
J gene: TRBJ2-1
CDR3 DNA: TGTGCCAGCAGCGCCCTAAGGGGGGGTCATGAGCAGTTCTTC
CDR3 protein: CASSALRGGHEQFF

D gene: .
V gene: TRBV5-4
clone size: .
J gene: TRBJ1-4
CDR3 DNA: TGTGCCAGCAGCCCGGCGGGAAGGGGACGCGAAAAACTGTTTTTT
CDR3 protein: CASSPAGRGREKLFF

D gene: .
V gene: TRBV1
clone size: .
J gene: TRBJ2-7
CDR3 DNA: TGCACCAGCAGCCACCTAGCGCCAACCTACGAGCAGTACTTC
CDR3 protein: CTSSHLAPTYEQYF

D gene: .
V gene: TRBV7-7
clone size: .
J gene: TRBJ2-7
CDR3 DNA: TGTGCCAGCAGCTTGCAGGACAACTTTTCGTTCGAGCAGTACTTC
CDR3 protein: CASSLQDNFSFEQYF

D gene: TRBD1
V gene: TRBV28
clone size: .
J gene: TRBJ1-3
CDR3 DNA: TGTGCCAGCAGTTCCTGGACAGGCCCCTCTGGAAACACCATATATTTT
CDR3 protein: CASSSWTGPSGNTIYF

D gene: TRBD1
V gene: TRBV18
clone size: .
J gene: TRBJ2-2
CDR3 DNA: TGTGCCAGCTATACAGGGGGCGCGAGCACCGGGGAGCTGTTTTTT
CDR3 protein: CASYTGGASTGELFF

D gene: TRBD1
V gene: TRBV10-2
clone size: .
J gene: TRBJ1-1
CDR3 DNA: TGCGCCAGCAGTTCAGACAGGGCTAAAGCTTTCTTT
CDR3 protein: CASSSDRAKAFF

D gene: TRBD2
V gene: TRBV6-5
clone size: .
J gene: TRBJ2-7
CDR3 DNA: TGTGCCAGCAGAAGAACTAGCGGGAGGGCCGGCGAGCAGTACTTC
CDR3 protein: CASRRTSGRAGEQYF

D gene: .
V gene: TRBV5-6
clone size: .
J gene: TRBJ1-6
CDR3 DNA: TGTGCCAGCAGCCGCCTCTCAGGGAATTCACCCCTCCACTTT
CDR3 protein: CASSRLSGNSPLHF

D gene: .
V gene: TRBV7-2
clone size: .
J gene: TRBJ1-2
CDR3 DNA: TGTGCCAGCAGCTCACAGGGTTGGGGATACACCTTC
CDR3 protein: CASSSQGWGYTF

D gene: .
V gene: TRBV28
clone size: .
J gene: TRBJ2-7
CDR3 DNA: TGTGCCAGCATCCCGAGTAAGGGACGGTCGTACGAGCAGTACTTC
CDR3 protein: CASIPSKGRSYEQYF

D gene: .
V gene: TRBV6-5
clone size: few
J gene: TRBJ1-3
CDR3 DNA: TGTGCCAGCAGTTACTCGGCCAGCACTCCTGGAAACACCATATATTTT
CDR3 protein: CASSYSASTPGNTIYF

D gene: .
V gene: TRBV30
clone size: .
J gene: TRBJ1-3
CDR3 DNA: TGTGCCTGGAGTGTACAGACCGGAAACACCATATATTTT
CDR3 protein: CAWSVQTGNTIYF